Listed here are 30 T cell receptor beta chains from one sample, sequenced in a study of OX40 agonist ivuxolimab in advanced cancers. TCRdb's copy holds only in-frame clones and misses some; the assay was immunoSEQ multiplex PCR. The data hold about 80,000 clones, with over 85% observed a single time. The sample consisted of CD4+ or CD8+ T cells sorted from blood, taken in a trial of the OX40 agonist ivuxolimab. The receptors shown here come from an adult with an advanced solid tumor such as melanoma, head and neck, liver or kidney cancer.

V gene TRBV7-9 combines with J gene TRBJ2-2; D perhaps matches TRBD2 (5 bases). With 2 bases removed from V and 2 bases from J, the gap between germline ends came to 9 bases. CDR1 and CDR2 (germline): SEHNR, FQNEAQ (reference sequence). CDR3 length equals 15 residues. For the CDR3, the DNA is TGTGCCAGCAGCTTAAGGGCGGGTAACACCGGGGAGCTGTTTTTT. It translates to CASSLRAGNTGELFF.

This rearrangement joins TRBV19 to TRBJ2-4, with 14 bases fitting TRBD2. Per the germline V gene, CDR1 is LNHDA and CDR2 is SQIVND (reference sequence). This CDR3 has 18 amino acids. V shed 5 bases, J shed 6 bases, and the junction held 12 bases outside the gene matches. This CDR3 reads CASSSSTGTSGRGNIQYF. CDR3 in DNA: TGTGCCAGTAGTTCCTCGACAGGGACTAGCGGGAGAGGAAACATTCAGTACTTC. Combining the CDR3 with reference TRBV19 and TRBJ2-4 gives the whole variable domain DGGITQSPKYLFRKEGQNVTLSCEQNLNHDAMYWYRQDPGQGLRLIYYSQIVNDFQKGDIAEGYSVSREKKESFPLTVTSAQKNPTAFYLCASSSSTGTSGRGNIQYFGAGTRLSVL.

The chain uses TRBV19 and TRBJ2-3; D is perhaps TRBD2 (6 bases). With 1 base removed from V and 5 bases from J, the gap between germline ends came to 10 bases. The CDR3 sequence is 14 residues long. CDR1 and CDR2 (germline): LNHDA, SQIVND (reference sequence). The CDR3 sequence: CASSIVTGGDTQYF. CDR3 sequence (DNA): TGTGCCAGTAGTATAGTAACCGGGGGAGATACGCAGTATTTT.

This sequence joins TRBV7-9 and TRBJ2-7, with D tentatively TRBD1 (5 bases). The CDR3 totals 11 residues. The germline gives CDR1 SEHNR, CDR2 FQNEAQ (reference sequence). The V gene lost 5 bases and the J gene lost 5 bases, with 7 bases spanning the gap. The CDR3 loop is CASSPQDEQYF. The CDR3 nucleotides are TGTGCCAGCAGCCCACAGGACGAGCAGTACTTC.

This clone is a singleton in its sample. The V call is TRBV5-4, the J call TRBJ1-1; TRBD1 might be the D (5 bases). Trimming left V 3 bases short and J 5 bases short, with 11 bases between. Germline V gives CDR1 SGHNT, CDR2 YYREEE (reference sequence). This CDR3 contains 13 residues. CDR3 sequence (DNA): TGTGCCAGCAGCTACGGGACGGAAACTGAAGCTTTCTTT. This gives the protein CASSYGTETEAFF.

The J gene is TRBJ1-2, the V gene TRBV15; TRBD1 matches 8 bases. Germline-derived CDR1 and CDR2 are LNHNV and YYDKDF (reference sequence). J was trimmed by 8 bases and V by 5 bases; bases with no gene match: 10. CDR3 length: 14 residues. The CDR3 nucleotides are TGTGCCACCAGCCGACAGGGGACAGAGATGGGCTACACCTTC. Its protein is CATSRQGTEMGYTF.

J is TRBJ2-1 and V is TRBV11-3, with 8 bases matching TRBD2. This CDR3 comprises 15 residues. The ends lost 5 bases at V and 0 bases at J; junction bases unmatched: 3. Germline V lookup: CDR1 SGHNT, CDR2 YENEEA. The CDR3 protein is CASSIAGNSYNEQFF. The CDR3 nucleotides read TGTGCCAGCAGCATAGCGGGGAACTCCTACAATGAGCAGTTCTTC.

V and J are TRBV7-2 and TRBJ1-5; D unresolved. Trimming removed 1 base at V and 7 bases at J, with 14 bases between. The germline V gene has CDR1 SGHTA and CDR2 FQGNSA. The CDR3 contains 15 residues. CDR3 bases: TGTGCCAGCAGCTTAGGGACGAAGGACGGGCAGCCCCAGCATTTT. Its protein product is CASSLGTKDGQPQHF. Drawing the rest from reference TRBV7-2 and TRBJ1-5, the complete variable domain is GAGVSQSPSNKVTEKGKDVELRCDPISGHTALYWYRQSLGQGLEFLIYFQGNSAPDKSGLPSDRFSAERTGGSVSTLTIQRTQQEDSAVYLCASSLGTKDGQPQHFGDGTRLSIL.

The V gene is TRBV15, the J gene TRBJ2-1; the D gene is possibly TRBD2 (6 bases). Per germline, CDR1 LNHNV and CDR2 YYDKDF (reference sequence). The length of the CDR3 is 13 residues. V was cut by 0 bases and J by 9 bases, with 9 bases left in between. Here the CDR3 DNA reads TGTGCCACCAGCAGAGAGGGGCGGGGTGAGCAGTTCTTC. It yields the protein CATSREGRGEQFF.

The gene calls are TRBV6-5 and TRBJ2-7; no reliable D call. The CDR3 contains 15 residues. V lost 2 bases to trimming and J lost 4 bases, with 15 bases between them. In germline, CDR1 is MNHEY, CDR2 SVGAGI. The CDR3 sequence is CASSYDPNRRYEQYF. CDR3 coding DNA: TGTGCCAGCAGTTACGATCCAAATCGTCGATACGAGCAGTACTTC.

With respect to this clone: The junction departs from germline at one end; a sequencing error may be responsible. The chain joins TRBV28 to TRBJ2-7, with 11 bases identical to TRBD1. Germline loops: CDR1 MDHEN, CDR2 SYDVKM. The CDR3 loop spans 13 amino acids. The CDR3 spells CASSLGDRGLSVF. The CDR3 bases are TGTGCCAGCAGTTTAGGGGACAGGGGGTTGTCGGTCTTC. Complete variable domain (other parts from reference TRBV28 and TRBJ2-7): DVKVTQSSRYLVKRTGEKVFLECVQDMDHENMFWYRQDPGLGLRLIYFSYDVKMKEKGDIPEGYSVSREKKERFSLILESASTNQTSMYLCASSLGDRGLSVFGPGTRLTVT.

This chain connects TRBV9 to TRBJ2-7, with D possibly being TRBD2 (6 bases). The CDR3 is made up of 16 amino acids. Germline V gives CDR1 SGDLS, CDR2 YYNGEE. The ends were cut back, 2 bases at V and 3 bases at J, with 18 bases in the middle. CDR3 nucleotide sequence: TGTGCCAGCAGCGTCTCGGCCGGAGGCGGGATCTACGAGCAGTACTTC. Translated: CASSVSAGGGIYEQYF.

The chain employs TRBV5-1 and TRBJ1-6; tentatively, D is TRBD1 (5 bases). The germline V gene encodes CDR1 SGHRS and CDR2 YFSETQ. Trimming left V 0 bases short and J 6 bases short, with 13 bases between. The CDR3 has 16 amino acids. The CDR3 spells CASSLGRGVANSPLHF. In DNA form, the CDR3 reads TGCGCCAGCAGCTTGGGTCGGGGGGTTGCTAATTCACCCCTCCACTTT.

This chain links TRBV5-1 with TRBJ1-1; D remains unclear. CDR3 length: 14 residues. The ends were cut back, 0 bases at V and 0 bases at J, with 6 bases in the middle. Germline-derived CDR1 and CDR2 are SGHRS and YFSETQ. The CDR3: CASSLGFMNTEAFF. The CDR3 region has the DNA TGCGCCAGCAGCTTGGGGTTCATGAACACTGAAGCTTTCTTT.

The chain recombines TRBV19 with TRBJ2-7; 14 bases are shared with TRBD2. CDR1 and CDR2 from the germline V gene are LNHDA and SQIVND (reference sequence). V trimming: 11 bases; J trimming: 8 bases; junction bases outside the gene matches: 5. CDR3 length equals 12 residues. The CDR3 DNA sequence: TGTGCCGCCGGGACTAGCGGGAGTAAGCAGTACTTC. Translated: CAAGTSGSKQYF. The full variable domain, rest sourced from reference TRBV19 and TRBJ2-7, is DGGITQSPKYLFRKEGQNVTLSCEQNLNHDAMYWYRQDPGQGLRLIYYSQIVNDFQKGDIAEGYSVSREKKESFPLTVTSAQKNPTAFYLCAAGTSGSKQYFGPGTRLTVT.

The chain carries TRBV7-2 and TRBJ2-2; D is possibly TRBD1 (6 bases). CDR3 length equals 16 residues. Trimming removed 6 bases at V and 3 bases at J, with 17 bases between. Germline V gene lookup returns CDR1 SGHTA and CDR2 FQGNSA. The CDR3 spells CASRTLGGGDTGELFF. DNA for the CDR3: TGTGCCAGCAGAACACTAGGGGGTGGTGACACCGGGGAGCTGTTTTTT.

The chain combines TRBV6-5 with TRBJ2-1; unclear D gene. The V gene lost 2 bases and the J gene lost 1 base, with 12 bases spanning the gap. Germline assignment: CDR1 MNHEY and CDR2 SVGAGI. The CDR3 runs to 16 residues. CDR3 loop: CASSYIRSISYNEQFF. CDR3 nucleotide sequence: TGTGCCAGCAGTTACATACGGTCAATATCCTACAATGAGCAGTTCTTC.

This clone has just a few counts. Other DNA sequences in the same sample also yield this CDR3. This chain connects TRBV4-2 to TRBJ1-5, with D unresolved. The CDR3 is made up of 12 amino acids. Trimming took 3 bases from V and 4 from J, leaving 4 bases between them. Germline V gene lookup returns CDR1 LGHNA and CDR2 YNFKEQ. In nucleotides, the CDR3 is TGTGCCAGCAGCCAGACTAATCAGCCCCAGCATTTT. It translates to CASSQTNQPQHF.

This clone appeared a few times. One end of the junction fails to match germline, which may point to a read error. The chain has TRBV10-2 and TRBJ1-5, with D unclear. CDR1 is WSHSY and CDR2 is SAAADI in the germline V gene. The CDR3 consists of 14 residues. The chain's CDR3 is CASSPGVGNQPQHF. The CDR3 DNA reads as TGCGCCAGCAGTCCCGGCGTTGGCAACCAGCCCCAGCATTTT.

V gene TRBV6-1 combines with J gene TRBJ2-3, with D maybe TRBD2 (6 bases). The V end lost 10 bases, the J end lost 3 bases, and 20 bases lay between the germline ends. The CDR3 runs to 15 residues. Germline V gene sequence: CDR1 MNHNS, CDR2 SASEGT. The CDR3, as DNA: TGTGCCACGAAACGGGGGATGTCCACAACAGATACGCAGTATTTT. Protein product: CATKRGMSTTDTQYF.

The chain couples TRBV18 to TRBJ2-5; 10 bases are a match to TRBD2. CDR1 is KGHSH, CDR2 LQKENI, per germline. J lost 4 bases, V lost 3 bases, and 2 bases had no gene match. This CDR3 contains 14 residues. This CDR3 reads CASSPLAGVETQYF. CDR3 DNA sequence: TGTGCCAGCTCACCGCTAGCGGGAGTAGAGACCCAGTACTTC.

The V and J genes are TRBV19 and TRBJ2-5, with D perhaps TRBD2 (5 bases). Trimming cost V 2 bases and J 5 bases, with 9 bases left between them. Germline-derived CDR1 and CDR2 are LNHDA and SQIVND (reference sequence). The CDR3 consists of 13 residues. CDR3 in DNA: TGTGCCAGTAGTATAATCCGGGGTGAGACCCAGTACTTC. Its translation is CASSIIRGETQYF. The full variable domain, with the rest looked up from reference TRBV19 and TRBJ2-5, is DGGITQSPKYLFRKEGQNVTLSCEQNLNHDAMYWYRQDPGQGLRLIYYSQIVNDFQKGDIAEGYSVSREKKESFPLTVTSAQKNPTAFYLCASSIIRGETQYFGPGTRLLVL.

The rearrangement uses TRBV4-3 and TRBJ1-2, with D maybe TRBD1 (5 bases). The CDR3 extends over 17 amino acids. The V end was cut by 0 bases, the J end by 1 base, with 15 bases between. The germline V gene has CDR1 LGHNA and CDR2 YSLEER. The DNA of the CDR3 is TGCGCCAGCAGCCAAGATACGCGGGGGGTACTTAACTATGGCTACACCTTC. It is translated as CASSQDTRGVLNYGYTF.

This clone was picked up a small number of times. V is TRBV7-3 and J is TRBJ2-2, with 11 positions matching TRBD2. The CDR3 length is 16 residues. Trimming took 4 bases from V and 2 from J; bases not matched to a gene: 3. Germline V CDR1 and CDR2: SGHTA, FQGTGA. CDR3 DNA: TGTGCCAGCAGCTCCGGGACTAGCGGTAACACCGGGGAGCTGTTTTTT. Amino acids: CASSSGTSGNTGELFF.

The genes are TRBV7-2 and TRBJ2-2; TRBD1 or TRBD2 may be the D gene (6 bases each). Germline loops: CDR1 SGHTA, CDR2 FQGNSA. The CDR3 runs to 17 residues. V was shortened by 1 base and J by 6 bases, with 18 bases between the two germline ends. This chain's CDR3 is CASSLVPGARGPGELFF. CDR3 bases: TGTGCCAGCAGCTTAGTTCCGGGGGCGCGAGGCCCCGGGGAGCTGTTTTTT.

The chain carries TRBV9 and TRBJ2-7, with a tentative D call TRBD2 (7 bases). Judging by the DNA end, TRBJ2-5 fits better; the J call may be wrong. CDR1 is SGDLS and CDR2 is YYNGEE in the germline V gene. The CDR3 contains 14 residues. CDR3 amino acids: CASSPRGAQETQYF. Written as DNA, the CDR3 is TGTGCCAGCAGCCCCCGGGGGGCACAAGAGACCCAGTACTTC.

This clone has only a few counts. V and J are TRBV2 and TRBJ2-2; the D is unclear. The ends were cut back, 11 bases at V and 4 bases at J, with 17 bases in the middle. This CDR3 has 14 residues. The germline CDR1 and CDR2 sequences are SNHLY and FYNNEI. The CDR3 nucleotides are TGTGCCTCCTCGAGGCGTCAGCTCACCGGGGAGCTGTTTTTT. Its translation is CASSRRQLTGELFF.

The chain uses TRBV5-6 and TRBJ2-2, with a weak D call TRBD2 (5 bases). Germline V CDR1 and CDR2: SGHDT, YYEEEE. V was trimmed by 2 bases and J by 6 bases, leaving 11 bases between them. There are 14 residues in the CDR3. CDR3: CASSLTGIPGELFF. CDR3 coding DNA: TGTGCCAGCAGCTTAACGGGAATCCCCGGGGAGCTGTTTTTT.

This rearrangement joins TRBV20-1 to TRBJ1-1, with D hard to call. The CDR3 contains 10 residues. Trimming took 6 bases from V and 6 from J, leaving 8 bases between them. Germline V gives CDR1 DFQATT, CDR2 SNEGSKA (reference sequence). CDR3 nucleotides: TGCAGTGCCGTCCAGGCTGAAGCTTTCTTT. It specifies CSAVQAEAFF.

V gene TRBV6-5 combines with J gene TRBJ2-7; D is perhaps TRBD1 or TRBD2 (5 bases each). This CDR3 spans 14 amino acids. With 2 bases removed from V and 4 bases from J, the gap between germline ends came to 12 bases. CDR1 is MNHEY and CDR2 is SVGAGI in the germline V gene. The CDR3: CASSYGSGPYEQYF. The CDR3 nucleotides read TGTGCCAGCAGTTACGGTTCGGGACCTTACGAGCAGTACTTC.